Following are 21 T cell receptor beta chains from one sample sequenced in a study of human T cells and chemical hapten exposure. Using its own MiXCR run on the RACE reads, TCRdb lists one record per CDR3 protein. The data hold 300,000 to 450,000 distinct CDR3 sequences, with around 5% observed a single time. The time point denotes: pre-sensitization, week 0. This sample's treatment: therapeutic diphenylcyclopropenone sensitization with weekly scalp DPC. The source was whole blood, collected in connection with sensitization to the hapten diphenylcyclopropenone (DPC). Source of these receptors: a young woman with alopecia areata. Some clones in this sample may be carry-over from other donors' samples.

The V call is TRBV28, the J call TRBJ1-6, with a tentative D call TRBD1 (6 bases). Germline V gene sequence: CDR1 MDHEN, CDR2 SYDVKM. The ends were cut back, 3 bases at V and 10 bases at J, with 13 bases in the middle. The CDR3 runs to 14 residues. In DNA, the CDR3 is TGTGCCAGCAGTTTTGGGGGGGCAGAGTCACCCCTCCACTTT. It encodes CASSFGGAESPLHF.

This clonotype was recorded at least ten times. The J gene is TRBJ1-1, the V gene TRBV11-2, with TRBD1 matching 7 bases. V was clipped by 1 base and J by 5 bases; unmatched bases: 7. The CDR3 runs 15 residues. Germline CDR1 reads SGHAT; CDR2 reads FQNNGV. The CDR3 DNA sequence: TGTGCCAGCAGCTTAGTGGAGGGGGCGACGACTGAAGCTTTCTTT. As protein: CASSLVEGATTEAFF.

The table lists this clonotype with a few counts. The genes are TRBV18 and TRBJ2-3, with a weak D call TRBD2 (6 bases). CDR1 and CDR2 from the germline V gene are KGHSH and LQKENI. The V and J ends lost 1 base and 4 bases respectively, with 12 bases between them. The CDR3 loop spans 15 amino acids. CDR3 loop: CASSPQGGDSDTQYF. The CDR3 nucleotides read TGTGCCAGCTCACCACAGGGAGGTGATTCAGATACGCAGTATTTT.

This clonotype was counted many times. This sequence joins TRBV12-3 or TRBV12-4 and TRBJ2-1; 9 positions match TRBD2. The J segment lost 4 bases and the V segment lost 3 bases, leaving 10 bases of the junction unmatched. The length of the CDR3 is 17 residues. In DNA, the CDR3 is TGTGCCAGCAGTTTCATGCGGGAGGGGGACAGATACAATGAGCAGTTCTTC. It codes for CASSFMREGDRYNEQFF.

This clonotype was detected ten times or more. CDR3 residues: CASNAQGVNYGYTF. The CDR3 nucleotides are TGTGCCAGCAACGCCCAAGGGGTTAACTATGGCTACACCTTC. The genes are TRBV12-3 or TRBV12-4 and TRBJ1-2, with a tentative D call TRBD1 (5 bases). The V gene lost 7 bases and the J gene lost 1 base, with 13 bases spanning the gap. This CDR3 is built from 14 residues.

This clonotype was found a few times. The chain couples TRBV18 to TRBJ1-2; a possible D gene is TRBD1 (5 bases). The CDR3 extends over 18 amino acids. The germline gives CDR1 KGHSH, CDR2 LQKENI. The V end lost 2 bases, the J end lost 0 bases, and 19 bases lay between the germline ends. This CDR3 is CASSPFLAVGPSNYGYTF. The CDR3 region has the DNA TGTGCCAGCTCACCATTCCTTGCAGTGGGGCCTTCTAACTATGGCTACACCTTC.

This clonotype has a handful of counts. The CDR3 region has the DNA TGTGCCAGCACCCTAACCCTCGCCTCGGGGACTGAAGCTTTCTTT. It specifies CASTLTLASGTEAFF. The chain joins TRBV12-3 or TRBV12-4 to TRBJ1-1; no firm D call. V was cut by 7 bases and J by 5 bases, with 20 bases left in between. The CDR3 contains 15 residues.

This clonotype was seen many times. The J gene is TRBJ1-1, the V gene TRBV29-1, with D unresolved. This CDR3 comprises 12 residues. V was shortened by 1 base and J by 7 bases, with 10 bases between the two germline ends. Germline values: CDR1 SQVTM, CDR2 ANQGSEA. CDR3 in DNA: TGCAGCGTTGAAGGGGCATATTTTGAAGCTTTCTTT. As protein: CSVEGAYFEAFF. Using reference TRBV29-1 and TRBJ1-1 for the parts outside the CDR3, the full variable domain is SAVISQKPSRDICQRGTSLTIQCQVDSQVTMMFWYRQQPGQSLTLIATANQGSEATYESGFVIDKFPISRPNLTFSTLTVSNMSPEDSSIYLCSVEGAYFEAFFGQGTRLTVV.

This clonotype was counted at least ten times. This chain connects TRBV6-5 to TRBJ2-7; D ambiguous. With 2 bases removed from V and 6 bases from J, the gap between germline ends came to 14 bases. Germline V lookup: CDR1 MNHEY, CDR2 SVGAGI. The CDR3 is made up of 14 amino acids. The CDR3 region has the DNA TGTGCCAGCAGTTACGGCCCTCCGGACGGCGAGCAGTACTTC. Protein: CASSYGPPDGEQYF.

The chain uses TRBV6-6 and TRBJ1-5; weak D call: TRBD1 (5 bases). The germline V gene has CDR1 MNHNY and CDR2 SVGAGI (reference sequence). Trimming left V 6 bases short and J 0 bases short, with 12 bases between. This CDR3 contains 15 residues. The chain's CDR3 is CASSTLGDSNQPQHF. In nucleotides, the CDR3 is TGTGCCAGCAGCACCCTAGGGGATAGCAATCAGCCCCAGCATTTT.

On this clonotype itself: A junction end diverges from the germline sequence, so it may reflect a read error. V usage is TRBV20-1 and J usage is TRBJ2-4; possible D gene TRBD2, 7 bases. The V gene's germline CDR1 is DFQATT and CDR2 SNEGSKA (reference sequence). The CDR3 is 14 residues long. This CDR3 is CSARDGGPVNIQYF. CDR3 DNA sequence: TGCAGTGCTCGAGACGGGGGGCCAGTGAACATTCAGTACTTC.

This clonotype has more than one count but fewer than ten. CDR3 residues: CATSDPTSGGTDTQYF. In DNA form, the CDR3 reads TGTGCCACCAGTGATCCGACTAGCGGGGGCACAGATACGCAGTATTTT. The chain joins TRBV24-1 to TRBJ2-3; 11 bases are shared with TRBD2. The CDR3 is made up of 16 amino acids. The V gene's germline CDR1 is KGHDR and CDR2 SFDVKD. V shed 3 bases, J shed 1 base, and the junction held 2 bases outside the gene matches.

In this sample, this clonotype turned up a few times. The chain uses TRBV18 and TRBJ2-3; 11 nucleotides align to TRBD2. The trim removed 6 bases at V and 4 bases at J, leaving 3 bases unmatched. CDR3 size: 14 residues. From germline, CDR1 is KGHSH and CDR2 LQKENI. This chain's CDR3 is CASSPSGGSDTQYF. CDR3 coding DNA: TGTGCCAGCTCCCCTAGCGGGGGGTCAGATACGCAGTATTTT. The variable domain in full, with the rest retrieved from reference TRBV18 and TRBJ2-3, is NAGVMQNPRHLVRRRGQEARLRCSPMKGHSHVYWYRQLPEEGLKFMVYLQKENIIDESGMPKERFSAEFPKEGPSILRIQQVVRGDSAAYFCASSPSGGSDTQYFGPGTRLTVL.

The chain combines TRBV5-1 with TRBJ2-3; 7 bases map to TRBD1. This CDR3 is built from 15 residues. The germline V gene encodes CDR1 SGHRS and CDR2 YFSETQ. With V trimmed by 2 bases and J by 4 bases, 7 bases remained unmatched. The CDR3 DNA reads as TGCGCCAGCAGCTTTAAGGGGGCGGGTGCAGATACGCAGTATTTT. It codes for CASSFKGAGADTQYF.

This clonotype was observed at least ten times. The rearrangement joins TRBV29-1 to TRBJ1-1, with D maybe TRBD1 (6 bases). Germline-derived CDR1 and CDR2 are SQVTM and ANQGSEA. Between the trimmed V and J ends, which lost 3 bases and 2 bases, there was a span of 13 bases. The CDR3 covers 14 residues. CDR3 sequence: CSVEERRGNTEAFF. CDR3 coding DNA: TGCAGCGTTGAGGAACGCAGGGGAAACACTGAAGCTTTCTTT.

The rearrangement joins TRBV6-5 to TRBJ1-5, with a possible D match to TRBD1 (5 bases). The CDR3 has 13 amino acids. The germline V gene encodes CDR1 MNHEY and CDR2 SVGAGI. V was trimmed by 10 bases and J by 4 bases, leaving 14 bases between them. CDR3: CATARGVNQPQHF. CDR3 nucleotide sequence: TGTGCCACCGCAAGAGGGGTTAATCAGCCCCAGCATTTT.

This clonotype occurred many times. V gene TRBV5-5 combines with J gene TRBJ2-1; weak D call: TRBD2 (5 bases). Trimming took 2 bases from V and 0 from J, leaving 12 bases between them. The CDR3 runs to 16 residues. Per the germline V gene, CDR1 is SGHKS and CDR2 is YYEKEE (reference sequence). The CDR3 protein is CASSFPPGSSYNEQFF. CDR3 coding DNA: TGTGCCAGCAGCTTTCCCCCGGGGAGCTCCTACAATGAGCAGTTCTTC. The full variable domain, its missing parts supplied by reference TRBV5-5 and TRBJ2-1, is DAGVTQSPTHLIKTRGQQVTLRCSPISGHKSVSWYQQVLGQGPQFIFQYYEKEERGRGNFPDRFSARQFPNYSSELNVNALLLGDSALYLCASSFPPGSSYNEQFFGPGTRLTVL.

Ten or more counts support this clonotype. The V gene is TRBV11-2, the J gene TRBJ1-1; unclear D gene. Germline-derived CDR1 and CDR2 are SGHAT and FQNNGV. The CDR3 loop spans 13 amino acids. The ends were cut back, 9 bases at V and 1 base at J, with 12 bases in the middle. CDR3 loop: CASLVDRNTEAFF. CDR3 sequence (DNA): TGTGCCAGTCTCGTGGACCGGAACACTGAAGCTTTCTTT.

The sample holds a few counts of this clonotype. The V gene is TRBV21-1, the J gene TRBJ2-6; TRBD1, the D gene given by the table, was not confirmed from the DNA. TRBV21-1 is recorded as a pseudogene. The CDR3 is made up of 17 amino acids. The DNA of the CDR3 is TGTGCCAGCATAACGGACAGGACCAGCTCTGGGGCCAACGTCCTGACTTTC. Translating it yields CASITDRTSSGANVLTF.

This clonotype was picked up a small number of times. The J gene is TRBJ2-1, the V gene TRBV4-1; TRBD2 matches at 9 bases. Looked up from germline, CDR1 is MGHRA and CDR2 is YSYEKL. The trim removed 0 bases at V and 4 bases at J, leaving 7 bases unmatched. CDR3 length: 17 amino acids. The CDR3 bases are TGCGCCAGCAGCCAAGACCCGACTAGCGGTTCTTACAATGAGCAGTTCTTC. Translating gives CASSQDPTSGSYNEQFF.

V and J are TRBV20-1 and TRBJ1-5, with a tentative D call TRBD1 (6 bases). The CDR3 runs to 14 residues. V lost 7 bases, J lost 0 bases, and 13 bases lay in between. Germline CDR1 and CDR2: DFQATT and SNEGSKA (reference sequence). CDR3 loop: CSVGGQFSNQPQHF. In nucleotides, the CDR3 is TGCAGTGTTGGGGGGCAGTTTAGCAATCAGCCCCAGCATTTT.